This TCR beta chain was retrieved from a study of naive and memory T cell subsets. This clonotype has ten or more counts. The beta constant-region primer was an equimolar mix of two oligonucleotides covering TRBC1 and TRBC2. TCRdb called the UMI-ligation and nested PCR reads again in MiXCR, with one record for every CDR3 protein. The repertoire has around 29,000 distinct CDR3 sequences, approximately 12% of them found once; the top ten carry roughly 15%. The sequence was collected from a human donor in good health. Material for sequencing was effector memory CD4+ T cells from blood. As for subset: effector memory, CD45RA- CD27-.

The CDR3 here is CASSPDRSQETQYF. CDR3 nucleotide sequence: TGTGCCAGCAGCCCAGACAGGAGTCAAGAGACCCAGTACTTC. This chain uses TRBV7-2 with TRBJ2-5, with D perhaps TRBD1 (6 bases). Trimming cost V 5 bases and J 2 bases, with 12 bases left between them. The CDR3 is 14 residues long. Germline-derived CDR1 and CDR2 are SGHTA and FQGNSA.